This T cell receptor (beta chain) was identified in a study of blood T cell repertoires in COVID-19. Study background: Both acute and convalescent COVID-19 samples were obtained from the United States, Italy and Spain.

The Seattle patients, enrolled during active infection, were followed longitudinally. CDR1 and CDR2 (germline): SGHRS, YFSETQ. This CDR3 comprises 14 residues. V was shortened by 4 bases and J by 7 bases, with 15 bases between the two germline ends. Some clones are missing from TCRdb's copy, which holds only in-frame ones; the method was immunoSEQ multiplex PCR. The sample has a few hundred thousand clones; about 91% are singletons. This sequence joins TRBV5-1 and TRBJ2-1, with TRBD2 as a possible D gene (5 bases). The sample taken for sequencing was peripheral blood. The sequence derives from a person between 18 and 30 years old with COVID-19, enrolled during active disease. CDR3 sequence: CASSLSVVGNEQFF. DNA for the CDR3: TGCGCCAGCAGCCTTAGCGTGGTCGGGAATGAGCAGTTCTTC.